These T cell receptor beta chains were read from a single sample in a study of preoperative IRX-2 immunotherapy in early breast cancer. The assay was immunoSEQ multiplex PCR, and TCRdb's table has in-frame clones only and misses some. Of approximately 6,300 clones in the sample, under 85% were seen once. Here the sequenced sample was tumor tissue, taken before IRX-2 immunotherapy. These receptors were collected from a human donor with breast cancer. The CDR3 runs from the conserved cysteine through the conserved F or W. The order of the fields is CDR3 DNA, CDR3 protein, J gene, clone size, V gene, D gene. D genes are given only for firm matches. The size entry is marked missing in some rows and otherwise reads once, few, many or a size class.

CDR3nt: TGTGCCAGCAGCACAGAGGGCCGCGGGGCCGCTGAGCAGTTCTTC
CDR3aa: CASSTEGRGAAEQFF
j_gene: TRBJ2-1
abundance: few
v_gene: TRBV11-3
d_gene: .

CDR3nt: TGTGCCAGCAGCGTAACTCAGGGGGGCGAGGAAAAACTGTTTTTT
CDR3aa: CASSVTQGGEEKLFF
j_gene: TRBJ1-4
abundance: .
v_gene: TRBV11-3
d_gene: TRBD1

CDR3nt: TGTGCCAGTAGTATAGTCAAAAACTATGGCTACACCTTC
CDR3aa: CASSIVKNYGYTF
j_gene: TRBJ1-2
abundance: .
v_gene: TRBV19
d_gene: .

CDR3nt: TGTGCCAGTAGTATAGGGCCGCATCAGCCCCAGCATTTT
CDR3aa: CASSIGPHQPQHF
j_gene: TRBJ1-5
abundance: medium-sized
v_gene: TRBV19
d_gene: .

CDR3nt: TGTGCCTGGAGTGTAGGGGCAGGGGGTCCCTACGAGCAGTACTTC
CDR3aa: CAWSVGAGGPYEQYF
j_gene: TRBJ2-7
abundance: .
v_gene: TRBV30
d_gene: TRBD1

CDR3nt: TGTGCCAGTACTGTATTTCTGGGAAGCAGCAATCAGCCCCAGCATTTT
CDR3aa: CASTVFLGSSNQPQHF
j_gene: TRBJ1-5
abundance: .
v_gene: TRBV19
d_gene: .

CDR3nt: TGTGCCATCAGCCCTATGACGGGAAGCTCCTACGAGCAGTACTTC
CDR3aa: CAISPMTGSSYEQYF
j_gene: TRBJ2-7
abundance: .
v_gene: TRBV6-8
d_gene: .

CDR3nt: TGTGCCAGCAGATTGACAGGTTATGGCTACACCTTC
CDR3aa: CASRLTGYGYTF
j_gene: TRBJ1-2
abundance: .
v_gene: TRBV6-8
d_gene: .

CDR3nt: TGTGCCAGCAGTAAATCCGGGACCAAATACAATGAGCAGTTCTTC
CDR3aa: CASSKSGTKYNEQFF
j_gene: TRBJ2-1
abundance: .
v_gene: TRBV11-3
d_gene: .

CDR3nt: TGTGCCAGTAGTACCAACCCGGACAGAAGGCGGGAGAACACTGAAGCTTTCTTT
CDR3aa: CASSTNPDRRRENTEAFF
j_gene: TRBJ1-1
abundance: .
v_gene: TRBV19
d_gene: .

CDR3nt: TGTGCCAGCAGTGCCCGTCCGGGGTTGAGCAATCAGCCCCAGCATTTT
CDR3aa: CASSARPGLSNQPQHF
j_gene: TRBJ1-5
abundance: .
v_gene: TRBV6-8
d_gene: .

CDR3nt: TGTGCCAGCAGCACTCCAACAGGGGCGAAGAACACTGAAGCTTTCTTT
CDR3aa: CASSTPTGAKNTEAFF
j_gene: TRBJ1-1
abundance: .
v_gene: TRBV6-8
d_gene: TRBD1

CDR3nt: TGCAGCGTTGCGGTAGGAGCTGGAAACACCATATATTTT
CDR3aa: CSVAVGAGNTIYF
j_gene: TRBJ1-3
abundance: once
v_gene: TRBV29-1
d_gene: .